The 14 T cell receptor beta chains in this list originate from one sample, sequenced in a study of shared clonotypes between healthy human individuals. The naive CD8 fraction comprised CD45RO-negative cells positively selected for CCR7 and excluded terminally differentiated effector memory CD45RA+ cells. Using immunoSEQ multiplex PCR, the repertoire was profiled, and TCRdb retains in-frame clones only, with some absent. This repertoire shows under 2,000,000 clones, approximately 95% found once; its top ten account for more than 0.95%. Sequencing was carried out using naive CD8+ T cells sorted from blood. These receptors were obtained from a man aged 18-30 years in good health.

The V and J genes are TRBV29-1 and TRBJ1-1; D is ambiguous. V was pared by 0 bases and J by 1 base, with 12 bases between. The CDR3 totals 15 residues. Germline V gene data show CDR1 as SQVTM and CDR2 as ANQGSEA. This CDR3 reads CSVEDLGSGNTEAFF. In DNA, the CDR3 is TGCAGCGTTGAAGATCTTGGATCGGGGAACACTGAAGCTTTCTTT.

The CDR3 loop is CAKGLAGNTGELFF. CDR3 DNA sequence: TGTGCCAAGGGACTAGCGGGGAACACCGGGGAGCTGTTTTTT. V and J are TRBV2 and TRBJ2-2, with 12 bases fitting TRBD2. The V and J ends lost 10 bases and 1 base, in that order; junction bases with no gene match: 1. CDR3 length: 14 residues. Per the germline V gene, CDR1 is SNHLY and CDR2 is FYNNEI.

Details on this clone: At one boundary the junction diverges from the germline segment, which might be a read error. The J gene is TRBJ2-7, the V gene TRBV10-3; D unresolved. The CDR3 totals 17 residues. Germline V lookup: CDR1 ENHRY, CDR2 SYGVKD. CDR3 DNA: TGTGCCATCAGTGAGCCTGGATTGGGGAAGAACTCCCACGAGCAGTACTTC. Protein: CAISEPGLGKNSHEQYF.

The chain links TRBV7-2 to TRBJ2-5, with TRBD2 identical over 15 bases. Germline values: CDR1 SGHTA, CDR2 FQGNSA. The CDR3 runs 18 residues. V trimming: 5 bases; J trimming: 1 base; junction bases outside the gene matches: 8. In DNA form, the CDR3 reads TGTGCCAGCAGCGTGGGGACTAGCGGGGGGCCTCCCCAAGAGACCCAGTACTTC. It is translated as CASSVGTSGGPPQETQYF.

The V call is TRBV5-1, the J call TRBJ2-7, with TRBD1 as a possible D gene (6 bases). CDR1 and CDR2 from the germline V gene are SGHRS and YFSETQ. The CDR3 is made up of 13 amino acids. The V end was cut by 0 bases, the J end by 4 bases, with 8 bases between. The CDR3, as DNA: TGCGCCAGCAGCTTGGAAGACAGGTACGAGCAGTACTTC. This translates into CASSLEDRYEQYF.

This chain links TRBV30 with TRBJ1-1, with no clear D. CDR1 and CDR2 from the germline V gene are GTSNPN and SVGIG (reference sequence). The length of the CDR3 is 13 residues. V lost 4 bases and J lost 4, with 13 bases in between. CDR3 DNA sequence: TGTGCCTGGAACTTTGTTCCGGGCACTGAAGCTTTCTTT. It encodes CAWNFVPGTEAFF.

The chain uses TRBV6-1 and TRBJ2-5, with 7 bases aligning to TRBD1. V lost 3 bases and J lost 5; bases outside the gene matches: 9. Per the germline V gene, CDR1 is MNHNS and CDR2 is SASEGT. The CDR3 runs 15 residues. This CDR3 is CASSESRGQGETQYF. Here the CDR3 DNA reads TGTGCCAGCAGTGAGTCGAGGGGGCAAGGGGAGACCCAGTACTTC.

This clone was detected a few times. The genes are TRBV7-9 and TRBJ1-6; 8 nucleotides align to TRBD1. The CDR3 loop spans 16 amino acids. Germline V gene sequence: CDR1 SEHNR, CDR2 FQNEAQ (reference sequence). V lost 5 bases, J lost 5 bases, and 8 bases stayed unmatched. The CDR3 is CASSPDRGLDNSPLHF. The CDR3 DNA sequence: TGTGCCAGCAGCCCTGACAGGGGACTTGATAATTCACCCCTCCACTTT.

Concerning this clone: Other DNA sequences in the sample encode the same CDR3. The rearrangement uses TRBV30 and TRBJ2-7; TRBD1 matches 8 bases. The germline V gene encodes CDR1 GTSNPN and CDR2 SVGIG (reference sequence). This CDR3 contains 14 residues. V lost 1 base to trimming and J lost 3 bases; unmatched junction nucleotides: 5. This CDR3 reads CAWSAGTGDYEQYF. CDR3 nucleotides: TGTGCCTGGAGTGCCGGGACAGGAGACTACGAGCAGTACTTC. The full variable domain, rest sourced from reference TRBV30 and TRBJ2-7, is SQTIHQWPATLVQPVGSPLSLECTVEGTSNPNLYWYRQAAGRGLQLLFYSVGIGQISSEVPQNLSASRPQDRQFILSSKKLLLSDSGFYLCAWSAGTGDYEQYFGPGTRLTVT.

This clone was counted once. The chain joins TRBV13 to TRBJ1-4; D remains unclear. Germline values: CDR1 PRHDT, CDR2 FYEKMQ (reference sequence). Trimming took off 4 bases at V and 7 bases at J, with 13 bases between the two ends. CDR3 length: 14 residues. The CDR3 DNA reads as TGTGCCAGCAGCTCCTCGGGTTTGGTTGAAAAACTGTTTTTT. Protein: CASSSSGLVEKLFF.

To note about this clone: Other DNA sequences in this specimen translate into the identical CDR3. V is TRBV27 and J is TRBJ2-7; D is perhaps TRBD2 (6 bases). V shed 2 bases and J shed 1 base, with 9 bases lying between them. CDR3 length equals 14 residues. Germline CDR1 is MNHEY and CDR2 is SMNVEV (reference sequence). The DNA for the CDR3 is TGTGCCAGCAGTTTAATGGGGGGTTCCTACGAGCAGTACTTC. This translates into CASSLMGGSYEQYF.

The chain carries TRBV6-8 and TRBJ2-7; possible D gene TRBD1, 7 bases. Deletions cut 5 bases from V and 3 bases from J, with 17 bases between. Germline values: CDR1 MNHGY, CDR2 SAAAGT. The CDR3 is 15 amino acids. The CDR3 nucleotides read TGTGCCAGCAGTACAGGGGACTTTTTCGTCTACGAGCAGTACTTC. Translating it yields CASSTGDFFVYEQYF.

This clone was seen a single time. The CDR3 is CASSPAYGTQAGGYTF. As DNA, the CDR3 is TGTGCCAGCAGCCCCGCCTACGGGACCCAGGCGGGTGGCTACACCTTC. The gene calls are TRBV6-6 and TRBJ1-2, with a tentative D call TRBD1 (5 bases). Trimming removed 6 bases from V and 7 bases from J, with 24 bases in between. The CDR3 contains 16 residues. In germline, CDR1 is MNHNY, CDR2 SVGAGI (reference sequence).

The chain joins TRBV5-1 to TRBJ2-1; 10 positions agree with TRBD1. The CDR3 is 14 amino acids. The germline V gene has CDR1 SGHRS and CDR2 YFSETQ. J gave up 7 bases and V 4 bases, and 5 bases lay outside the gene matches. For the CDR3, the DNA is TGCGCCAGCAGCACCGGGACAGGGGAGAATGAGCAGTTCTTC. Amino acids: CASSTGTGENEQFF.